Detailed here is one T cell receptor beta chain. This entry belongs to a study of cytomegalovirus exposure and HLA in healthy donors. The PCR was carried out with 60 Vbeta primers and 13 Jbeta primers. Assay: immunoSEQ multiplex PCR; the TCRdb copy retains only in-frame clones and omits some. The sample carries over 150,000 clones, roughly 74% recorded once. CDR1 SGHTA and CDR2 FQGNSA come from the germline V gene. Trimming took 5 bases from V and 3 from J; bases not matched to a gene: 10. The CDR3 sequence is 15 residues long. The specimen sequenced was PBMCs. This chain links TRBV7-2 with TRBJ2-7; 7 nucleotides align to TRBD1. This sequence originates from a male donor in good health and CMV-seronegative. The CDR3 region is CASSVRPTGIYEQYF. The CDR3 DNA sequence: TGTGCCAGCAGCGTGCGTCCGACAGGGATCTACGAGCAGTACTTC.